Shown below are 9 T cell receptor beta chains from a single sample sequenced in a study of blood T cell repertoires in COVID-19. TCRdb's table, derived via immunoSEQ multiplex PCR, lists solely in-frame clones and lacks some. The sample has 150,000 to 200,000 clones, approximately 86% seen once; the top ten hold 2% to 3%. Sequencing input: peripheral blood. These receptors were collected from an elderly woman with COVID-19, enrolled during active disease.

V usage is TRBV2 and J usage is TRBJ1-1; 9 nucleotides agree with TRBD1. The V and J ends lost 6 bases and 4 bases, in that order; junction bases with no gene match: 3. The CDR3 is made up of 13 amino acids. Germline CDR1 SNHLY, CDR2 FYNNEI. In DNA, the CDR3 is TGTGCCAGCAGGGTGGGACAGGGCACTGAAGCTTTCTTT. Translation gives CASRVGQGTEAFF. The entire variable domain, with the rest obtained from reference TRBV2 and TRBJ1-1, is as follows: EPEVTQTPSHQVTQMGQEVILRCVPISNHLYFYWYRQILGQKVEFLVSFYNNEISEKSEIFDDQFSVERPDGSNFTLKIRSTKLEDSAMYFCASRVGQGTEAFFGQGTRLTVV.

The chain is built from TRBV9 and TRBJ1-1; 7 positions match TRBD1. The germline V gene has CDR1 SGDLS and CDR2 YYNGEE. The length of the CDR3 is 17 residues. V dropped 4 bases and J dropped 4; count of bases not matched to a gene: 16. CDR3 nucleotide sequence: TGTGCCAGCAGCCCAAGAATCCTCGGACAGGATGTCACTGAAGCTTTCTTT. Protein sequence: CASSPRILGQDVTEAFF.

The gene calls are TRBV5-1 and TRBJ2-5, with a weak D call TRBD2 (6 bases). This CDR3 comprises 15 residues. Germline V gene sequence: CDR1 SGHRS, CDR2 YFSETQ. Trimming took off 4 bases at V and 2 bases at J, with 15 bases between the two ends. The CDR3 DNA is TGCGCCAGCAGCCAGGCAGTTGGAGGGCAAGAGACCCAGTACTTC. Protein product: CASSQAVGGQETQYF.

The chain uses TRBV28 and TRBJ2-2, with 12 bases aligning to TRBD2. The CDR3 covers 19 residues. The V and J ends lost 6 bases and 5 bases, in that order; junction bases with no gene match: 16. Per germline, CDR1 MDHEN and CDR2 SYDVKM. The CDR3 DNA sequence: TGTGCCAGCAGGCCCGGACTAGCGGGATATGGTAGTATGACCGGGGAGCTGTTTTTT. Translating gives CASRPGLAGYGSMTGELFF.

This sequence joins TRBV11-2 and TRBJ1-1; the D gene is possibly TRBD1 (6 bases). This CDR3 comprises 19 residues. With 3 bases removed from V and 3 bases from J, the gap between germline ends came to 26 bases. Looked up from germline, CDR1 is SGHAT and CDR2 is FQNNGV. The CDR3 sequence: CASSFLSGGVRGVDTEAFF. As DNA, the CDR3 is TGTGCCAGCAGCTTCCTTTCTGGGGGCGTAAGAGGAGTGGACACTGAAGCTTTCTTT.

J is TRBJ2-3 and V is TRBV27; 8 bases are shared with TRBD2. CDR1 MNHEY and CDR2 SMNVEV come from the germline V gene (reference sequence). The CDR3 loop spans 15 amino acids. The V and J ends lost 4 bases and 4 bases, in that order; junction bases with no gene match: 7. The CDR3 loop is CASSSSGSLSDTQYF. CDR3 DNA sequence: TGTGCCAGCAGTTCAAGCGGGAGTTTGTCAGATACGCAGTATTTT.

This chain links TRBV12-3 or TRBV12-4 with TRBJ2-7, with 7 bases matching TRBD1. This CDR3 has 12 amino acids. V dropped 5 bases and J dropped 4; count of bases not matched to a gene: 2. The CDR3 loop is CASSSRGYEQYF. In DNA form, the CDR3 reads TGTGCCAGCAGTAGCAGGGGGTACGAGCAGTACTTC.

The chain combines TRBV20-1 with TRBJ2-5, with D possibly being TRBD1 (5 bases). Germline loops: CDR1 DFQATT, CDR2 SNEGSKA (reference sequence). With 7 bases removed from V and 1 base from J, the gap between germline ends came to 7 bases. The CDR3 has 11 amino acids. CDR3 region: CSVGAQETQYF. CDR3 nucleotides: TGCAGTGTTGGGGCCCAAGAGACCCAGTACTTC.

The genes are TRBV28 and TRBJ2-5; D may be TRBD2 (7 bases). Germline V gives CDR1 MDHEN, CDR2 SYDVKM. There are 14 residues in the CDR3. The germline V and J ends were trimmed by 6 bases and 5 bases, with 16 bases remaining between them. The CDR3 reads CASSDWGGRETQYF. In DNA form, the CDR3 reads TGTGCCAGCAGCGATTGGGGGGGGCGGGAGACCCAGTACTTC.